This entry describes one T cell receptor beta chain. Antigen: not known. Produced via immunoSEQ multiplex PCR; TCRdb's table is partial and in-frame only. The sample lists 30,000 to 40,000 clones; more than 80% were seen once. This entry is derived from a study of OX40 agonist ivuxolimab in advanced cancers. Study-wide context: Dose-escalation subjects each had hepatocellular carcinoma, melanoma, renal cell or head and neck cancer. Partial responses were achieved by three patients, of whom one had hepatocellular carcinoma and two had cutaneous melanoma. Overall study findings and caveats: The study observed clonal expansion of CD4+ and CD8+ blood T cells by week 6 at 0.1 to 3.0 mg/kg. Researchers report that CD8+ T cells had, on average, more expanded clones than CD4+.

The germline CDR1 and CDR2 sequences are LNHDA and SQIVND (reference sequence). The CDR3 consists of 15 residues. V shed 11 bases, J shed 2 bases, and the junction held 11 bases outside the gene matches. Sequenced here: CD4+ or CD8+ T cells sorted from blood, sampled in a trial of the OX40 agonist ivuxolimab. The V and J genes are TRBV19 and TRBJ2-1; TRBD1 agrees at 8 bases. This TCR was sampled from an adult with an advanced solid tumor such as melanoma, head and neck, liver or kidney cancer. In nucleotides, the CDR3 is TGTGCCGGTAACACCCAGGGGGCGGCCTACAATGAGCAGTTCTTC. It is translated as CAGNTQGAAYNEQFF.